Below, 25 T cell receptor beta chains from the same sample are listed, as sequenced in a study of T cell changes during pregnancy in multiple sclerosis. Repertoires were generated with immunoSEQ multiplex PCR, while TCRdb's copy carries only in-frame clones and drops some. Of 110,000 or so clones in the sample, roughly 92% were seen once. This sample comprised peripheral blood, obtained before pregnancy. These receptor sequences come from a female donor with multiple sclerosis, enrolled in a pregnancy study.

This chain links TRBV2 with TRBJ2-7, with a weak D call TRBD1 (6 bases). This CDR3 has 13 amino acids. The germline gives CDR1 SNHLY, CDR2 FYNNEI. Trimming cost V 7 bases and J 2 bases, with 12 bases left between them. CDR3 DNA sequence: TGTGCCAGCAACCCGGGACACCCCTACGAGCAGTACTTC. This gives the protein CASNPGHPYEQYF.

V gene TRBV4-2 combines with J gene TRBJ2-3, with TRBD2 identical over 13 bases. Germline V gene sequence: CDR1 LGHNA, CDR2 YNFKEQ. The junction had 8 bases not matched to a gene; V was cut back by 4 bases and J by 1 base. The CDR3 runs 18 residues. CDR3 DNA: TGTGCCAGCAGCCGCCTCGGGACTAGCGGGGACCGCACAGATACGCAGTATTTT. It translates to CASSRLGTSGDRTDTQYF.

This clone was counted once. The chain combines TRBV5-4 with TRBJ2-1, with D tentatively TRBD2 (6 bases). V was cut by 4 bases and J by 2 bases, with 10 bases left in between. Germline V lookup: CDR1 SGHNT, CDR2 YYREEE (reference sequence). This CDR3 is 14 amino acids long. The CDR3 nucleotides read TGTGCCAGCAGCCTCGGAGGGGCCTACAATGAGCAGTTCTTC. Its protein is CASSLGGAYNEQFF.

The chain carries TRBV19 and TRBJ2-3, with 10 bases lining up with TRBD2. The CDR3 has 17 residues. Germline lookup yields CDR1 LNHDA and CDR2 SQIVND (reference sequence). Trimming at V came to 3 bases and at J to 1 base, leaving 7 bases not matched to a gene. The CDR3 DNA is TGTGCCAGTAGTATGTCGTGGCTAGCGGGAGGCACAGATACGCAGTATTTT. It is translated as CASSMSWLAGGTDTQYF.

The rearrangement links TRBV7-9 to TRBJ1-2; possible D gene TRBD1, 6 bases. V lost 5 bases and J lost 2, with 12 bases in between. This CDR3 contains 14 residues. Germline V gene data show CDR1 as SEHNR and CDR2 as FQNEAQ (reference sequence). CDR3 DNA: TGTGCCAGCAGCCGGCCAGGGGAAAACTATGGCTACACCTTC. This gives the protein CASSRPGENYGYTF.

This clone is a singleton in its sample. This chain uses TRBV2 with TRBJ2-7; D call uncertain. Germline-derived CDR1 and CDR2 are SNHLY and FYNNEI. The V end was cut by 4 bases, the J end by 0 bases, with 10 bases between. The CDR3 runs to 14 residues. CDR3 sequence (DNA): TGTGCCAGCAGTGGTACGCGGAGCTCCTACGAGCAGTACTTC. It codes for CASSGTRSSYEQYF.

This chain joins TRBV7-9 and TRBJ1-2, with TRBD1 matching over 7 bases. Germline lookup yields CDR1 SEHNR and CDR2 FQNEAQ (reference sequence). V lost 1 base to trimming and J lost 3 bases; unmatched junction nucleotides: 14. The CDR3 contains 18 residues. This CDR3 is CASSLEPPRTGEHYGYTF. CDR3 nucleotide sequence: TGTGCCAGCAGCTTAGAACCCCCCCGGACAGGTGAACACTATGGCTACACCTTC.

V is TRBV9 and J is TRBJ2-5; 9 bases align to TRBD1. J was trimmed by 5 bases and V by 6 bases; bases with no gene match: 11. This CDR3 is built from 15 residues. Germline CDR1 SGDLS, CDR2 YYNGEE. CDR3 nucleotide sequence: TGTGCCAGCACCCTTGGGACAGGGTGGGGCGAGACCCAGTACTTC. Translation: CASTLGTGWGETQYF.

Concerning this clone: Other DNA sequences from this sample encode an identical CDR3 as well. The chain is built from TRBV6-5 and TRBJ1-3; D call uncertain. Germline V CDR1 and CDR2: MNHEY, SVGAGI. Trimming removed 0 bases at V and 0 bases at J, with 3 bases between. CDR3 size: 14 residues. The CDR3 region is CASSYSSSGNTIYF. Here the CDR3 DNA reads TGTGCCAGCAGTTACTCGAGCTCTGGAAACACCATATATTTT.

DNA of the CDR3: TGTGCCAGCAGCCTCGGGCCCTCGAGGGTCACTGGAAACACCATATATTTT. It encodes CASSLGPSRVTGNTIYF. V gene TRBV5-4 combines with J gene TRBJ1-3; D gene uncertain. CDR3 length: 17 amino acids. Trimming took off 4 bases at V and 2 bases at J, with 19 bases between the two ends. Germline values: CDR1 SGHNT, CDR2 YYREEE (reference sequence).

V is TRBV14 and J is TRBJ2-1; 7 bases line up with TRBD2. The trim removed 2 bases at V and 4 bases at J, leaving 5 bases unmatched. The CDR3 totals 15 residues. CDR1 and CDR2 (germline): SGHDN, FVKESK. This CDR3 reads CASSQTRDYYNEQFF. The CDR3 nucleotides are TGTGCCAGCAGCCAAACTCGGGACTATTACAATGAGCAGTTCTTC. The full variable domain, in which reference TRBV14 and TRBJ2-1 provide the parts outside the CDR3, is EAGVTQFPSHSVIEKGQTVTLRCDPISGHDNLYWYRRVMGKEIKFLLHFVKESKQDESGMPNNRFLAERTGGTYSTLKVQPAELEDSGVYFCASSQTRDYYNEQFFGPGTRLTVL.

CDR3 coding DNA: TGTGCCAGCAGCTTCAACTCCGGGACAGGGTATGGCTACACCTTC. Translated: CASSFNSGTGYGYTF. The chain carries TRBV11-2 and TRBJ1-2; 9 bases fit TRBD1. The CDR3 spans 15 residues. In germline, CDR1 is SGHAT, CDR2 FQNNGV. The junction had 7 bases not matched to a gene; V was cut back by 3 bases and J by 5 bases.

The chain combines TRBV2 with TRBJ2-2; D is unclear. With 6 bases removed from V and 8 bases from J, the gap between germline ends came to 13 bases. The germline V gene encodes CDR1 SNHLY and CDR2 FYNNEI. The CDR3 runs to 13 residues. Here the CDR3 reads CASRVDAAGELFF. The CDR3 coding sequence is TGTGCCAGCAGGGTGGATGCGGCGGGGGAGCTGTTTTTT.

The chain couples TRBV5-6 to TRBJ1-2; 10 bases are a match to TRBD1. J lost 8 bases, V lost 4 bases, and 11 bases had no gene match. The CDR3 extends over 15 amino acids. Germline V gene sequence: CDR1 SGHDT, CDR2 YYEEEE. The CDR3 sequence is CASSDPGTGDFGYTF. CDR3 in DNA: TGTGCCAGCAGCGACCCCGGGACAGGGGACTTCGGCTACACCTTC.

The genes are TRBV7-8 and TRBJ2-7; TRBD1 agrees at 7 bases. Trimming removed 5 bases from V and 1 base from J; junction bases left unmatched: 5. CDR1 is SGHVS and CDR2 is FQNEAQ in the germline V gene. The CDR3 spans 14 residues. This CDR3 reads CASSTYRGSYEQYF. In DNA, the CDR3 is TGTGCCAGCAGCACTTACAGGGGATCCTACGAGCAGTACTTC.

The chain links TRBV7-3 to TRBJ2-5, with TRBD2 as a possible D gene (6 bases). CDR3 length equals 15 residues. Trimming left V 2 bases short and J 3 bases short, with 13 bases between. The germline gives CDR1 SGHTA, CDR2 FQGTGA. This CDR3 reads CASSLAGQREETQYF. CDR3 sequence (DNA): TGTGCCAGCAGCTTAGCGGGGCAGAGAGAAGAGACCCAGTACTTC.

This chain uses TRBV5-4 with TRBJ1-6; unclear D gene. The germline V gene has CDR1 SGHNT and CDR2 YYREEE (reference sequence). Trimming cost V 3 bases and J 6 bases, with 13 bases left between them. This CDR3 is built from 15 residues. This CDR3 reads CASSSPGAINSPLHF. The CDR3 coding sequence is TGTGCCAGCAGCTCACCGGGAGCTATTAATTCACCCCTCCACTTT.

The chain combines TRBV7-3 with TRBJ2-2; a possible D gene is TRBD1 (5 bases). This CDR3 contains 14 residues. Germline V lookup: CDR1 SGHTA, CDR2 FQGTGA. Trimming pared 6 bases from V and 0 bases from J, leaving 8 bases between. DNA for the CDR3: TGTGCCAGCAGGGGGCAGTCGAACACCGGGGAGCTGTTTTTT. Translating it yields CASRGQSNTGELFF.

The V call is TRBV27, the J call TRBJ1-6, with D possibly TRBD1 on 6 matching bases. Germline V gene lookup returns CDR1 MNHEY and CDR2 SMNVEV (reference sequence). V gave up 7 bases and J gave up 3 bases, with 13 bases separating them. The CDR3 contains 15 residues. The CDR3: CASTPRGSYNSPLHF. In DNA, the CDR3 is TGTGCCAGCACCCCCAGGGGCAGCTATAATTCACCCCTCCACTTT.

The V call is TRBV28, the J call TRBJ2-7; a possible D gene is TRBD1 (8 bases). Trimming removed 1 base at V and 5 bases at J, with 21 bases between. This CDR3 region has 17 residues. Germline CDR1 is MDHEN and CDR2 is SYDVKM. CDR3 loop: CASSLFVGGTGGDEQYF. CDR3 DNA sequence: TGTGCCAGCAGTTTATTTGTAGGCGGTACAGGGGGGGACGAGCAGTACTTC.

This chain connects TRBV5-8 to TRBJ1-1; the D is unclear. The CDR3 covers 14 residues. V was cut by 6 bases and J by 8 bases, with 20 bases left in between. Germline CDR1 reads SGHTS; CDR2 reads YDEGEE. The DNA for the CDR3 is TGTGCCAGCACCGTCTACGTTACGATGCTGGAAGCTTTCTTT. As protein: CASTVYVTMLEAFF.

Note on this clone: The same CDR3 can be traced to other DNA sequences in this sample. The chain recombines TRBV6-6 with TRBJ1-2; D is unclear. This CDR3 is built from 13 residues. Per the germline V gene, CDR1 is MNHNY and CDR2 is SVGAGI (reference sequence). The V gene lost 2 bases and the J gene lost 3 bases, with 7 bases spanning the gap. Written as DNA, the CDR3 is TGTGCCAGCAGTTACAGTCAGGACTATGGCTACACCTTC. This encodes CASSYSQDYGYTF.

The chain uses TRBV29-1 and TRBJ2-7; D possibly corresponds to TRBD2 (5 bases). The CDR3 spans 12 residues. Germline V CDR1 and CDR2: SQVTM, ANQGSEA. The DNA of the CDR3 is TGCACCGGAGGTAGTTCATCCGGCGAGCAGTACTTC. Its protein is CTGGSSSGEQYF.

The chain carries TRBV27 and TRBJ1-5; D gene unclear. Deletions cut 2 bases from V and 4 bases from J, with 6 bases between. The CDR3 sequence is 13 residues long. Germline V CDR1 and CDR2: MNHEY, SMNVEV (reference sequence). CDR3 amino acids: CASSLRENQPQHF. CDR3 sequence (DNA): TGTGCCAGCAGTTTAAGAGAAAATCAGCCCCAGCATTTT.

Here the CDR3 reads CAWGRGRADGYTF. DNA of the CDR3: TGTGCCTGGGGGAGGGGACGGGCTGATGGCTACACCTTC. The V gene is TRBV30, the J gene TRBJ1-2; maybe TRBD1 (5 bases). Between the trimmed V and J ends, which lost 5 bases and 6 bases, there was a span of 16 bases. Germline V CDR1 and CDR2: GTSNPN, SVGIG (reference sequence). CDR3 length: 13 residues.